A selection of T cell receptor beta chains follows, all from one sample in a study of blood T cell repertoires in COVID-19. Clones were sequenced by immunoSEQ multiplex PCR, and TCRdb holds only the in-frame ones, with some missing. There are more than 85,000 clones in the sample; 70% to 85% occur only once, and approximately 24% lies in the top ten. The material sequenced was peripheral blood. These receptors all stem from a human donor in a cohort sampled during active COVID-19. The CDR3 runs from the conserved cysteine through the conserved F or W. Each record gives: clone size, D gene, V gene, J gene, CDR3 DNA, CDR3 protein. A D gene is named only where the DNA matches it firmly. Where a row states a size, it is once, few, many or the class of an expanded clone; other rows omit it.

clone_size: once
d_call: NA
v_call: TRBV12-3/TRBV12-4
j_call: TRBJ1-5
cdr3_nt: TGTGCCAGCAGGACAGGTAGCAATCAGCCCCAGCATTTT
cdr3_aa: CASRTGSNQPQHF

clone_size: NA
d_call: NA
v_call: TRBV6-5
j_call: TRBJ1-5
cdr3_nt: TGTGCCAGCAGTTACTCAAAGGAGGGCCAGCATTTT
cdr3_aa: CASSYSKEGQHF

clone_size: NA
d_call: NA
v_call: TRBV11-2
j_call: TRBJ2-7
cdr3_nt: TGTGCCAGCAGTCTACAGGTTTCCTACGAGCAGTACTTC
cdr3_aa: CASSLQVSYEQYF

clone_size: NA
d_call: TRBD1
v_call: TRBV19
j_call: TRBJ2-2
cdr3_nt: TGTGCCAGTAGTGTCACCGGGACAGGGCTTTCCGGGGAGCTGTTTTTT
cdr3_aa: CASSVTGTGLSGELFF

clone_size: NA
d_call: TRBD1
v_call: TRBV3-1/TRBV3-2
j_call: TRBJ1-2
cdr3_nt: TGTGCCAGCAACATATGGGGACAGGCGAGCTATGGCTACACCTTC
cdr3_aa: CASNIWGQASYGYTF

clone_size: NA
d_call: TRBD1
v_call: TRBV7-2
j_call: TRBJ1-1
cdr3_nt: TGTGCCAGCAGCCTTTCGTCAGGGGGGACTGAAGCTTTCTTT
cdr3_aa: CASSLSSGGTEAFF

clone_size: NA
d_call: NA
v_call: TRBV21-1
j_call: TRBJ2-6
cdr3_nt: TGTGCCAGCAGCAAGATGGGGACTAGCGGGAGTCCCCCAGGGGCCAACGTCCTGACTTTC
cdr3_aa: CASSKMGTSGSPPGANVLTF

clone_size: NA
d_call: TRBD1
v_call: TRBV6-1
j_call: TRBJ2-7
cdr3_nt: TGTGCCAGCAGTGACCGGGACAGGGGGCTGTACGAGCAGTACTTC
cdr3_aa: CASSDRDRGLYEQYF

clone_size: NA
d_call: TRBD1
v_call: TRBV6-2/TRBV6-3
j_call: TRBJ2-1
cdr3_nt: TGTGCCAGCAGTTACTCGATCCCGGGACAGGCCTACTCCTACAATGAGCAGTTCTTC
cdr3_aa: CASSYSIPGQAYSYNEQFF

clone_size: few
d_call: NA
v_call: TRBV5-5
j_call: TRBJ1-3
cdr3_nt: TGTGCCAGCAGCTCGGACACCGGCTCTGGAAACACCATATATTTT
cdr3_aa: CASSSDTGSGNTIYF

clone_size: NA
d_call: NA
v_call: TRBV6-1
j_call: TRBJ1-3
cdr3_nt: TGTGCCAGCAGTTCTCTCGCAGGGGGAAACACCATATATTTT
cdr3_aa: CASSSLAGGNTIYF

clone_size: NA
d_call: TRBD1
v_call: TRBV13
j_call: TRBJ2-5
cdr3_nt: TGTGCCAGCAGCATCTTCGATGGACAGGAGCAAGAGACCCAGTACTTC
cdr3_aa: CASSIFDGQEQETQYF

clone_size: once
d_call: NA
v_call: TRBV7-6
j_call: TRBJ2-2
cdr3_nt: TGTGCCAGCAGCTTGGGGACACCCACCGGGGAGCTGTTTTTT
cdr3_aa: CASSLGTPTGELFF

clone_size: NA
d_call: TRBD2
v_call: TRBV10-3
j_call: TRBJ2-4
cdr3_nt: TGTGCCATCAGTGAGTCGGGGCCTCCGGGGGGCATTCAGTACTTC
cdr3_aa: CAISESGPPGGIQYF

clone_size: NA
d_call: TRBD2
v_call: TRBV6-6
j_call: TRBJ2-3
cdr3_nt: TGTGCCAGCAGTAGGGACTATGGGCCAGATACGCAGTATTTT
cdr3_aa: CASSRDYGPDTQYF

clone_size: NA
d_call: TRBD1
v_call: TRBV7-2
j_call: TRBJ1-2
cdr3_nt: TGTGCCAGCAGCTACCAGACAGGGGGGATCTATGGCTACACCTTC
cdr3_aa: CASSYQTGGIYGYTF

clone_size: NA
d_call: TRBD1
v_call: TRBV3-1/TRBV3-2
j_call: TRBJ1-6
cdr3_nt: TGTGCCAGCAGACGCCGGGACAGAGATAATTCACCCCTCCACTTT
cdr3_aa: CASRRRDRDNSPLHF

clone_size: few
d_call: NA
v_call: TRBV7-2
j_call: TRBJ1-4
cdr3_nt: TGTGCCAGCAGCCCAGGTGACACTGCTAATGAAAAACTGTTTTTT
cdr3_aa: CASSPGDTANEKLFF

clone_size: once
d_call: NA
v_call: TRBV11-1
j_call: TRBJ1-1
cdr3_nt: TGTGCCAGCAGCGTATTACAGGGGAACACTGAAGCTTTCTTT
cdr3_aa: CASSVLQGNTEAFF

clone_size: once
d_call: NA
v_call: TRBV5-6
j_call: TRBJ2-7
cdr3_nt: TGTGCCAGCAGCTTGTTTTCGACAGTACCCACCTACGAGCAGTACTTC
cdr3_aa: CASSLFSTVPTYEQYF

clone_size: NA
d_call: NA
v_call: TRBV28
j_call: TRBJ2-3
cdr3_nt: TGTGCCAGCCGTACGCCGGGCACAGATACGCAGTATTTT
cdr3_aa: CASRTPGTDTQYF